This section outlines one TCR beta chain sequence together with its context. Its cognate antigen is unknown. Sorted-subset replicate PCR reactions contained 150 to 200 ng DNA, corresponding to approximately 30,000 T cell genomes. Assay used: immunoSEQ multiplex PCR; TCRdb lists only in-frame clones, some missing. The sample contains 2.3 million or so clones, more than 80% of which appear only once. The source of the sample is a study of shared clonotypes between healthy human individuals. The CDR3 is 13 amino acids. Trimming removed 5 bases at V and 0 bases at J, with 8 bases between. Germline loops: CDR1 SGHRS, CDR2 YFSETQ. Study conclusions and caveats: A reduction in generation probabilities was seen for non-shared clonotypes relative to those shared by all four donors.

The healthy adult donors were HIV-negative and reported no recent acute infections or vaccinations. Naive CD4+ cells were CD45RA-selected; the remaining cells were memory. Material: naive CD4+ T cells from PBMCs. As to subset: CD45RA+ positively selected. J is TRBJ1-1 and V is TRBV5-1; D gene unclear. This sequence was found in a young man in good health. Some clones in this sample may be carry-over from other donors' samples. In DNA form, the CDR3 reads TGCGCCAGCAGGTGGCAGATGAACACTGAAGCTTTCTTT. Translating it yields CASRWQMNTEAFF.